The clone carrying this T cell receptor (beta chain) was detected only a few times. As yet, its antigen is unknown. Each PCR reaction had synthetic TCR analog templates spiked into it. Some clones are missing from TCRdb's copy, which holds only in-frame ones; the method was immunoSEQ multiplex PCR. This sample carries roughly 44,000 clones, about four fifths of them seen once, and the ten largest clones take 3.2%. The sample originates from a study of PD-L1 blockade in urothelial cancer. Study details: Males with bladder-origin urothelial cancer made up about 85% of the 29 patients.

The study, taken as a whole, reports: Below-median pretreatment blood TCR clonality was associated with improved progression-free and overall survival. Tumor-associated TCR clones expanded more in blood at 3 weeks in patients with durable benefit.

V gave up 6 bases and J gave up 4 bases, with 15 bases separating them. There are 14 residues in the CDR3. The germline CDR1 and CDR2 sequences are MNHEY and SVGAGI. This chain links TRBV6-5 with TRBJ1-1; D remains unclear. Material: PBMCs, obtained around atezolizumab (anti-PD-L1) treatment. This clonotype was obtained from a man between 65 and 80 years old with urothelial cancer. CDR3 DNA sequence: TGTGCCAGCAGCGAACATCTCCGGGGCACTGAAGCTTTCTTT. Amino acid sequence: CASSEHLRGTEAFF.